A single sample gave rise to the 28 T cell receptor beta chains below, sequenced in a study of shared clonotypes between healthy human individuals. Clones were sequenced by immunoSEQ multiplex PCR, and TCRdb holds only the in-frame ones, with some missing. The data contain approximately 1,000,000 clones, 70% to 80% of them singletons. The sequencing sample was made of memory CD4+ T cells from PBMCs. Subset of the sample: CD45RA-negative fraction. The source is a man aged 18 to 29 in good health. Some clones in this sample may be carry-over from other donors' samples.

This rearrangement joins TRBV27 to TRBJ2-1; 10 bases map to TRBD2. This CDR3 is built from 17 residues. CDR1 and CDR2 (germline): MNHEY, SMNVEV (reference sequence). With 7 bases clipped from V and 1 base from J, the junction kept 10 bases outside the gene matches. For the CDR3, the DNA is TGTGCCAGCACGCTTCGGGCTAGCGGGAGTTCCTACAATGAGCAGTTCTTC. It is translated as CASTLRASGSSYNEQFF.

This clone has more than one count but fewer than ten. This CDR3 reads CASSSPRGDTEAFF. CDR3 DNA: TGCGCCAGCAGCTCTCCCCGGGGGGACACTGAAGCTTTCTTT. The V and J genes are TRBV4-1 and TRBJ1-1; D possibly corresponds to TRBD1 (5 bases). The CDR3 contains 14 residues. V lost 5 bases, J lost 3 bases, and 13 bases lay in between. CDR1 is MGHRA, CDR2 YSYEKL, per germline.

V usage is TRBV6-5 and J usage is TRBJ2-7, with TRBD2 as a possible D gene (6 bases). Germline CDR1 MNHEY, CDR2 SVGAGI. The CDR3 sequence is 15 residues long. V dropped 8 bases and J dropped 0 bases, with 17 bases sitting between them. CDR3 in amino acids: CASFGDGSTSYEQYF. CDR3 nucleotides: TGTGCCAGCTTTGGGGACGGGAGTACCTCCTACGAGCAGTACTTC.

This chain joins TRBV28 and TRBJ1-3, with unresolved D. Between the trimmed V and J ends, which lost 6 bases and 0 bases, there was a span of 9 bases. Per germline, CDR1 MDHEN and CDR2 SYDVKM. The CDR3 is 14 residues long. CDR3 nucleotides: TGTGCCAGCAGCACGGGTTTCTCTGGAAACACCATATATTTT. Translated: CASSTGFSGNTIYF.

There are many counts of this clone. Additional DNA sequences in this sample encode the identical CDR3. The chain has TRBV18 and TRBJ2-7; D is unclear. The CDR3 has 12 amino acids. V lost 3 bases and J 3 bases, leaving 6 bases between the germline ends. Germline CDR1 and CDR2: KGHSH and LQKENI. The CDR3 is CASSPSDYEQYF. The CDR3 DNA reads TGTGCCAGCTCACCGTCAGACTACGAGCAGTACTTC.

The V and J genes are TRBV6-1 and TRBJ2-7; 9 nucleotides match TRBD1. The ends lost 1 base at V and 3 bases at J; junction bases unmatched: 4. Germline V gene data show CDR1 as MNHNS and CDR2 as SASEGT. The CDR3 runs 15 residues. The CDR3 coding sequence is TGTGCCAGCAGTGAAGTGGGGGGACAGGGCTACGAGCAGTACTTC. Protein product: CASSEVGGQGYEQYF.

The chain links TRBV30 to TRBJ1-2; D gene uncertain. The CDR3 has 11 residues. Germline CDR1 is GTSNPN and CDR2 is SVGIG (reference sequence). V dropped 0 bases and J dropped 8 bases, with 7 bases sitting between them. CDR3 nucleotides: TGTGCCTGGAGTGTTGGGGAAGGCTACACCTTC. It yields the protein CAWSVGEGYTF.

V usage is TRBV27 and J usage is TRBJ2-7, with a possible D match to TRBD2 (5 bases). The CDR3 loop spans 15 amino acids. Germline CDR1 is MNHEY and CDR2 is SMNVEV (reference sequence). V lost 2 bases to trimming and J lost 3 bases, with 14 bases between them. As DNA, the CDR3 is TGTGCCAGCAGTTTAGCCCCGGGAAGGAGCTACGAGCAGTACTTC. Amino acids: CASSLAPGRSYEQYF.

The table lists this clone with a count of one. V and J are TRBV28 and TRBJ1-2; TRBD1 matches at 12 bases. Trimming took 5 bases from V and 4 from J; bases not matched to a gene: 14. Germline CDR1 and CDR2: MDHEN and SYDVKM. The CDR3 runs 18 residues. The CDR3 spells CASSEPGTGGYLGYGYTF. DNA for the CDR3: TGTGCCAGCAGTGAACCCGGGACAGGGGGCTATTTAGGCTATGGCTACACCTTC.

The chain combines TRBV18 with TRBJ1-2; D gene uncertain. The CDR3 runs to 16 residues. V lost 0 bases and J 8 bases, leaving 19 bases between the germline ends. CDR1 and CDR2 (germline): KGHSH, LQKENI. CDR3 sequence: CASSPPTNQFLRGYTF. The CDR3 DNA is TGTGCCAGCTCACCACCCACCAACCAGTTCCTCCGAGGCTACACCTTC.

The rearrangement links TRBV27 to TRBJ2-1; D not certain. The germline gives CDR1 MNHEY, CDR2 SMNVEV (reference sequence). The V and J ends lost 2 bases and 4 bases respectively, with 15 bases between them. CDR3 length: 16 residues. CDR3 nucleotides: TGTGCCAGCAGTTTAGGGCCTTTAAGCCCTTACAATGAGCAGTTCTTC. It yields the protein CASSLGPLSPYNEQFF.

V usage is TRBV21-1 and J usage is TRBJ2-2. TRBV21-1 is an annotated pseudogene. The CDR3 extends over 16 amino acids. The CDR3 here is CASSNWQQGGTGELFF. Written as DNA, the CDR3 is TGTGCCAGCAGCAATTGGCAACAGGGAGGAACCGGGGAGCTGTTTTTT.

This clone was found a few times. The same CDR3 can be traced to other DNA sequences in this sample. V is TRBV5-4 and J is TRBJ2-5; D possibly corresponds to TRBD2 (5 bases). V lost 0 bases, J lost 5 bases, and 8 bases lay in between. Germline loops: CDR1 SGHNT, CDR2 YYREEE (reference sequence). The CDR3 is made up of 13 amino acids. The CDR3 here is CASSLEGVETQYF. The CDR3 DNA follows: TGTGCCAGCAGCTTGGAGGGAGTCGAGACCCAGTACTTC.

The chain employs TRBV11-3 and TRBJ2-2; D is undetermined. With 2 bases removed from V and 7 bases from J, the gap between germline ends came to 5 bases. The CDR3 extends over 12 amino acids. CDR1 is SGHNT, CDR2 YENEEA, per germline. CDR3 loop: CASSLTDGELFF. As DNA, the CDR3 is TGTGCCAGCAGCTTAACGGACGGGGAGCTGTTTTTT.

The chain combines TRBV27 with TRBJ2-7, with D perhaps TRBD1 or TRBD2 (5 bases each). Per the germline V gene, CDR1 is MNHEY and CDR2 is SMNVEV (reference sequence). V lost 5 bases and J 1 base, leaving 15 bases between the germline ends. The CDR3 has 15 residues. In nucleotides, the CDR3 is TGTGCCAGCAGTGTCCGGGACGGTTTTTCCTACGAGCAGTACTTC. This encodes CASSVRDGFSYEQYF.

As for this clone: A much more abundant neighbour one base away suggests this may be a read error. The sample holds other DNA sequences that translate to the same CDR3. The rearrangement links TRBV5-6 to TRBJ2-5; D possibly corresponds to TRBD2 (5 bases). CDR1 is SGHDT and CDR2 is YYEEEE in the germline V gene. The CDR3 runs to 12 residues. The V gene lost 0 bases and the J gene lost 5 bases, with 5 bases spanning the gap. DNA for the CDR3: TGTGCCAGCAGCTTGGGGAGGGAGACCCAGTACTTC. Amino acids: CASSLGRETQYF.

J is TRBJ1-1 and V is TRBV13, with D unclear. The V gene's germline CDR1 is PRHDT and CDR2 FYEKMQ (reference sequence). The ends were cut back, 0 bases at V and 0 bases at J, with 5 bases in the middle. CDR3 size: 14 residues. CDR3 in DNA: TGTGCCAGCAGCTTAGGCGGCCTGAACACTGAAGCTTTCTTT. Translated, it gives CASSLGGLNTEAFF.

The CDR3: CASSLRLGSVTDTQYF. The CDR3 DNA reads as TGTGCCAGCAGCTTAAGGTTAGGTAGCGTCACAGATACGCAGTATTTT. V and J are TRBV7-2 and TRBJ2-3, with D perhaps matching TRBD2 (5 bases). The CDR3 totals 16 residues. Germline CDR1 reads SGHTA; CDR2 reads FQGNSA. Trimming stripped 2 bases from V and 2 bases from J, with 14 bases between.

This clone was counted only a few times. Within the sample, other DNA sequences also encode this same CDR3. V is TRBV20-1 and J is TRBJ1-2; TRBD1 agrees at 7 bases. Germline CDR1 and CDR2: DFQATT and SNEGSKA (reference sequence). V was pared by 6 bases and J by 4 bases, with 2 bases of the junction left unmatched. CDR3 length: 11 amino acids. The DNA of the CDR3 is TGCAGTGCATGGGACAGCTATGGCTACACCTTC. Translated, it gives CSAWDSYGYTF.

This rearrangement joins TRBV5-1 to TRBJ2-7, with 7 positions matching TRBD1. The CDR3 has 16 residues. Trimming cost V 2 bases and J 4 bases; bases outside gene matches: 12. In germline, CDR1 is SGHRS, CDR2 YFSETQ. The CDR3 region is CASSLSYDRARYEQYF. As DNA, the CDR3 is TGCGCCAGCAGCTTATCGTACGACAGGGCTAGGTACGAGCAGTACTTC.

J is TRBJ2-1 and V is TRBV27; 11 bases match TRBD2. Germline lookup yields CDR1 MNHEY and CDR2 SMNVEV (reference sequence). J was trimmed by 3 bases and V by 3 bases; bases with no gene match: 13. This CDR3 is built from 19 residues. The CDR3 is CASSFPELAGDWNYNEQFF. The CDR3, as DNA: TGTGCCAGCAGTTTCCCCGAACTAGCGGGAGATTGGAACTACAATGAGCAGTTCTTC.

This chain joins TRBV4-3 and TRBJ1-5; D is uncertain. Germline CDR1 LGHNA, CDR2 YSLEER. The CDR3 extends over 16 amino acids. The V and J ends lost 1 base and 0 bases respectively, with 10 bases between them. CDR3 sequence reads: CASSQGYPNSNQPQHF. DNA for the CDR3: TGCGCCAGCAGCCAAGGTTATCCTAATAGCAATCAGCCCCAGCATTTT.

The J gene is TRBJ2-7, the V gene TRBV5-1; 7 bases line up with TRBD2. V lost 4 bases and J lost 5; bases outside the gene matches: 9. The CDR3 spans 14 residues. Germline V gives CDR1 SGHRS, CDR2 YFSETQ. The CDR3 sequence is CASSMERDWDEQYF. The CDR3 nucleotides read TGCGCCAGCAGCATGGAGCGGGACTGGGACGAGCAGTACTTC.

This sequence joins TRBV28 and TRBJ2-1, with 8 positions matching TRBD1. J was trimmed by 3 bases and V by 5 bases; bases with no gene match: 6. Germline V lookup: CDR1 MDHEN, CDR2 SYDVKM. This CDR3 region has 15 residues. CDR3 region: CASSLPGQVYNEQFF. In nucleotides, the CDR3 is TGTGCCAGCAGTCTTCCGGGACAGGTCTACAATGAGCAGTTCTTC.

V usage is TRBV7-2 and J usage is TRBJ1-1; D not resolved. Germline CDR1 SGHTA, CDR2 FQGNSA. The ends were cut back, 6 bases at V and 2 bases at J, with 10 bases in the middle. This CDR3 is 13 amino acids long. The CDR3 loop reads CASRIGGNTEAFF. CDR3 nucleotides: TGTGCCAGCAGAATAGGCGGAAACACTGAAGCTTTCTTT.

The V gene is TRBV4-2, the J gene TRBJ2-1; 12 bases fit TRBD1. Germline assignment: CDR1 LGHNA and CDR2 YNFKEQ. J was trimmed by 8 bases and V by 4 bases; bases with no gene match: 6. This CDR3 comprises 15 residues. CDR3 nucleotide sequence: TGTGCCAGCAGCCCCCGGGACAGGGGGCTCGATGAGCAGTTCTTC. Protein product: CASSPRDRGLDEQFF.

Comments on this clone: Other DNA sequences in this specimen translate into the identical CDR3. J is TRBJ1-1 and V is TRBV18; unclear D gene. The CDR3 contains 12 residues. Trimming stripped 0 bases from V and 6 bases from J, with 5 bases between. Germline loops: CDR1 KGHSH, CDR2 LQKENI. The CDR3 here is CASSPPTAEAFF. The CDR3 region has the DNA TGTGCCAGCTCACCACCAACAGCTGAAGCTTTCTTT.

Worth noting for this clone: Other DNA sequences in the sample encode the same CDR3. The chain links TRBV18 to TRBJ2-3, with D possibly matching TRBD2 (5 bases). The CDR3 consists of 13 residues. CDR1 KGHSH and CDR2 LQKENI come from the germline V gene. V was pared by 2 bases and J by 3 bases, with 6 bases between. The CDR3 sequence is CASSPGLTDTQYF. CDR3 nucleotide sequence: TGTGCCAGCTCACCAGGACTGACAGATACGCAGTATTTT. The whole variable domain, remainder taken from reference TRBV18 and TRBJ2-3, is NAGVMQNPRHLVRRRGQEARLRCSPMKGHSHVYWYRQLPEEGLKFMVYLQKENIIDESGMPKERFSAEFPKEGPSILRIQQVVRGDSAAYFCASSPGLTDTQYFGPGTRLTVL.